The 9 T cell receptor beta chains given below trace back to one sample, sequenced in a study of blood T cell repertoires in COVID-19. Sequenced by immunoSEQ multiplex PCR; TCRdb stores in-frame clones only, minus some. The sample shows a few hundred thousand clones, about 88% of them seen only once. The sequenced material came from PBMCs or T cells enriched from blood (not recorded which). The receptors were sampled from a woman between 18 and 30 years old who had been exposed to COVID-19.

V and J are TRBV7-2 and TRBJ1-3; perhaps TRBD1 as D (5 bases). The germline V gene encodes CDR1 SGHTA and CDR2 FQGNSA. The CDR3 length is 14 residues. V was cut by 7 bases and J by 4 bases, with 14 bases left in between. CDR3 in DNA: TGTGCCAGCACCTACTTGGGGGGGGGAAACACCATATATTTT. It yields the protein CASTYLGGGNTIYF.

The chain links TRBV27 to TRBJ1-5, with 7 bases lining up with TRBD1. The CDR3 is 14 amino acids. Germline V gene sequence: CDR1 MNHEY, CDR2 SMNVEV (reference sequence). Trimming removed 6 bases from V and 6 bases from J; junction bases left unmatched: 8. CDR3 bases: TGTGCCAGCAGCGAGACAGGGAAAGGTCAGCCCCAGCATTTT. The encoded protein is CASSETGKGQPQHF.

The CDR3 DNA reads TGTGCCAGCAGCTTACCCGGGGACTTAACCTACGAGCAGTACTTC. It yields the protein CASSLPGDLTYEQYF. The chain uses TRBV7-2 and TRBJ2-7; a possible D gene is TRBD2 (6 bases). Germline CDR1 is SGHTA and CDR2 is FQGNSA. The CDR3 is 15 amino acids. With 2 bases removed from V and 2 bases from J, the gap between germline ends came to 13 bases.

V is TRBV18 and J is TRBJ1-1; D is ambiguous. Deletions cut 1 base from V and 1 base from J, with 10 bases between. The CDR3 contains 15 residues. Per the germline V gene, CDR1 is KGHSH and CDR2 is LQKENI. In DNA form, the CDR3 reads TGTGCCAGCTCACCACGAGGGAACACGAACACTGAAGCTTTCTTT. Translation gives CASSPRGNTNTEAFF.

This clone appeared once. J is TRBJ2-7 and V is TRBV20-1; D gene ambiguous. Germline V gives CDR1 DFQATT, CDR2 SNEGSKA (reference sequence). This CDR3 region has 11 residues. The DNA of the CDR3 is TGCAGCTCAGGTTCGCCCTACGAGCAGTACTTC. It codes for CSSGSPYEQYF.

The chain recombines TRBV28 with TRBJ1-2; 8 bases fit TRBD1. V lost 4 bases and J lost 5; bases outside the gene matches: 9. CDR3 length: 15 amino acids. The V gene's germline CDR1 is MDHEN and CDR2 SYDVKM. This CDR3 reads CASSSRDRPGYGYTF. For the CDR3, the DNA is TGTGCCAGCAGTTCTCGGGACAGGCCAGGATATGGCTACACCTTC.

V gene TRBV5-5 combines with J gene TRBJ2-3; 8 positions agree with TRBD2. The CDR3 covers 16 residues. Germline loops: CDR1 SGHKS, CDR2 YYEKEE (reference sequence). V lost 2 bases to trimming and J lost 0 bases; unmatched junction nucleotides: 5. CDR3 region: CASSFDSGTSTDTQYF. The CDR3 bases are TGTGCCAGCAGCTTTGATAGCGGGACCAGCACAGATACGCAGTATTTT.

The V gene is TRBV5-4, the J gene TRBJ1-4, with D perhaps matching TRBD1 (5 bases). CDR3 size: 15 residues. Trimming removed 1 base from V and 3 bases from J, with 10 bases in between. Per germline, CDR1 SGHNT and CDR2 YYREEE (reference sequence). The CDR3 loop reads CASSLRAGPNEKLFF. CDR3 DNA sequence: TGTGCCAGCAGCTTGCGAGCGGGACCTAATGAAAAACTGTTTTTT.

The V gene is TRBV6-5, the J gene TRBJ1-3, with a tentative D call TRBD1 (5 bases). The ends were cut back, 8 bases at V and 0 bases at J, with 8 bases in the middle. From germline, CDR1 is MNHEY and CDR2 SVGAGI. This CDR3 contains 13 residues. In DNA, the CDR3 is TGTGCCAGCGACAGACACTCTGGAAACACCATATATTTT. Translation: CASDRHSGNTIYF.